These 21 T cell receptor beta chains share one sample of origin, sequenced in a study of human thymus T cells. Thymus tissue for the work was resected from patients undergoing corrective heart surgery. Sequencing used immunoSEQ multiplex PCR; TCRdb keeps in-frame clones, though not all of them. The sample consists of 120,000 or so clones, 90% to 95% of them appearing once. The material sequenced was thymus tissue. Receptors originate from a boy in the first two years of life with a congenital heart defect but otherwise immunologically healthy.

The chain couples TRBV28 to TRBJ1-5; D call uncertain. The ends were cut back, 6 bases at V and 7 bases at J, with 16 bases in the middle. Germline V gene lookup returns CDR1 MDHEN and CDR2 SYDVKM. The CDR3 is 14 amino acids. This CDR3 reads CASSLRHWGQPQHF. The CDR3, as DNA: TGTGCCAGCAGCCTTCGACACTGGGGACAGCCCCAGCATTTT.

The chain has TRBV7-9 and TRBJ2-5; unclear D gene. Trimming pared 1 base from V and 2 bases from J, leaving 8 bases between. The CDR3 runs 14 residues. In germline, CDR1 is SEHNR, CDR2 FQNEAQ (reference sequence). The CDR3 nucleotides read TGTGCCAGCAGCTTAGATCGACGTCAAGAGACCCAGTACTTC. Protein product: CASSLDRRQETQYF.

The chain couples TRBV4-3 to TRBJ1-2; the D gene is possibly TRBD1 (5 bases). Trimming left V 2 bases short and J 8 bases short, with 18 bases between. CDR3 length: 15 amino acids. Germline CDR1 reads LGHNA; CDR2 reads YSLEER. The CDR3 here is CASSQHPGKGHGYTF. CDR3 DNA sequence: TGCGCCAGCAGCCAACACCCAGGAAAGGGGCACGGCTACACCTTC.

The chain recombines TRBV7-8 with TRBJ2-2; D may be TRBD1 (5 bases). V was clipped by 1 base and J by 6 bases, with 12 bases between them. Germline V gene data show CDR1 as SGHVS and CDR2 as FQNEAQ. The CDR3 extends over 15 amino acids. This chain's CDR3 is CASSLGKTDPGELFF. CDR3 in DNA: TGTGCCAGCAGCTTAGGGAAGACAGACCCCGGGGAGCTGTTTTTT.

This rearrangement joins TRBV5-1 to TRBJ1-1; D gene uncertain. V gave up 0 bases and J gave up 8 bases, with 14 bases separating them. Germline-derived CDR1 and CDR2 are SGHRS and YFSETQ. CDR3 length: 14 residues. This chain's CDR3 is CASSLGDRSHEAFF. Here the CDR3 DNA reads TGCGCCAGCAGCTTGGGTGACCGCTCACACGAAGCTTTCTTT.

The CDR3 DNA reads TGCGCCAGCAGCTTGGCCTTCGGGGCCGGGGACTTGAACACCGGGGAGCTGTTTTTT. It yields the protein CASSLAFGAGDLNTGELFF. This chain connects TRBV5-1 to TRBJ2-2; D may be TRBD2 (6 bases). From germline, CDR1 is SGHRS and CDR2 YFSETQ. CDR3 length equals 19 residues. V lost 0 bases and J 1 base, leaving 19 bases between the germline ends.

The count of this clone is one. The chain has TRBV10-3 and TRBJ2-7; D gene uncertain. The CDR3 is 13 amino acids. Trimming took 5 bases from V and 9 from J, leaving 17 bases between them. Per germline, CDR1 ENHRY and CDR2 SYGVKD. The DNA for the CDR3 is TGTGCCATCAGTCCCATGCCGGGCGAATGGCAGTACTTC. Translated, it gives CAISPMPGEWQYF.

The chain links TRBV6-5 to TRBJ2-7, with D possibly being TRBD1 (6 bases). The CDR3 is 16 residues long. V lost 2 bases to trimming and J lost 3 bases, with 17 bases between them. The germline V gene encodes CDR1 MNHEY and CDR2 SVGAGI. The chain's CDR3 is CASSYNREGGGYEQYF. CDR3 bases: TGTGCCAGCAGTTACAACAGGGAAGGGGGTGGCTACGAGCAGTACTTC.

The rearrangement links TRBV28 to TRBJ2-7; no reliable D call. The ends were cut back, 4 bases at V and 6 bases at J, with 19 bases in the middle. The CDR3 has 15 residues. Germline V lookup: CDR1 MDHEN, CDR2 SYDVKM. The CDR3 here is CASSSPPIRVLEQYF. The DNA of the CDR3 is TGTGCCAGCAGTTCCCCCCCCATTCGGGTCCTCGAGCAGTACTTC.

This chain connects TRBV10-3 to TRBJ2-7, with 13 bases that match TRBD2. This CDR3 has 15 amino acids. The germline gives CDR1 ENHRY, CDR2 SYGVKD. After removal of 6 bases from V and 2 bases from J, the junction contained 4 bases not matched to a gene. Here the CDR3 reads CAIRNTSGGAYEQYF. DNA of the CDR3: TGTGCCATCAGGAATACTAGCGGGGGGGCCTACGAGCAGTACTTC.

This clone was counted a few times. This chain uses TRBV2 with TRBJ1-5; no definite D call. The CDR3 runs 16 residues. Germline loops: CDR1 SNHLY, CDR2 FYNNEI. Between the trimmed V and J ends, which lost 6 bases and 0 bases, there was a span of 15 bases. The CDR3 sequence is CASSPGGEYSNQPQHF. The CDR3 DNA follows: TGTGCCAGCAGCCCCGGCGGGGAGTATAGCAATCAGCCCCAGCATTTT.

The genes are TRBV30 and TRBJ1-2; D remains ambiguous. Per germline, CDR1 GTSNPN and CDR2 SVGIG (reference sequence). Between the trimmed V and J ends, which lost 1 base and 7 bases, there was a span of 10 bases. This CDR3 has 12 amino acids. CDR3 residues: CAWSGRPSGYTF. The CDR3 DNA sequence: TGTGCCTGGAGTGGACGCCCTAGTGGCTACACCTTC.

This chain connects TRBV30 to TRBJ1-1; unclear D gene. Germline V gives CDR1 GTSNPN, CDR2 SVGIG (reference sequence). Trimming took 3 bases from V and 3 from J, leaving 14 bases between them. The CDR3 is made up of 14 amino acids. CDR3: CAWRYPGRDTEAFF. The CDR3, as DNA: TGTGCCTGGAGGTATCCCGGGAGGGACACTGAAGCTTTCTTT.

The chain uses TRBV10-2 and TRBJ1-2, with D perhaps TRBD1 (6 bases). V lost 6 bases and J lost 8, with 16 bases in between. CDR1 WSHSY and CDR2 SAAADI come from the germline V gene. This CDR3 is 13 amino acids long. CDR3: CASSAEGGRGYTF. The CDR3, as DNA: TGCGCCAGCAGCGCAGAGGGGGGCCGAGGCTACACCTTC.

This chain links TRBV14 with TRBJ1-2; D unclear. Germline CDR1 SGHDN, CDR2 FVKESK. The CDR3 extends over 13 amino acids. The V end was cut by 4 bases, the J end by 7 bases, with 13 bases between. CDR3 in amino acids: CASSPRPHGGYTF. CDR3 in DNA: TGTGCCAGCAGCCCGCGGCCACACGGTGGCTACACCTTC. Full variable domain (rest looked up from reference TRBV14 and TRBJ1-2): EAGVTQFPSHSVIEKGQTVTLRCDPISGHDNLYWYRRVMGKEIKFLLHFVKESKQDESGMPNNRFLAERTGGTYSTLKVQPAELEDSGVYFCASSPRPHGGYTFGSGTRLTVV.

The V call is TRBV11-3, the J call TRBJ1-4; maybe TRBD1 (5 bases). Germline V gene data show CDR1 as SGHNT and CDR2 as YENEEA. This CDR3 spans 15 amino acids. The V gene lost 1 base and the J gene lost 6 bases, with 12 bases spanning the gap. CDR3 residues: CASSLGREADEKLFF. As DNA, the CDR3 is TGTGCCAGCAGCTTAGGCAGGGAGGCAGATGAAAAACTGTTTTTT. Supplemented by reference TRBV11-3 and TRBJ1-4, the full variable domain reads EAGVVQSPRYKIIEKKQPVAFWCNPISGHNTLYWYLQNLGQGPELLIRYENEEAVDDSQLPKDRFSAERLKGVDSTLKIQPAELGDSAVYLCASSLGREADEKLFFGSGTQLSVL.

V gene TRBV5-4 combines with J gene TRBJ2-7; 7 bases are a match to TRBD1. The CDR3 contains 16 residues. Germline CDR1 is SGHNT and CDR2 is YYREEE (reference sequence). J was trimmed by 2 bases and V by 0 bases; bases with no gene match: 8. CDR3 sequence reads: CASSLGPRDSPYEQYF. The CDR3 DNA follows: TGTGCCAGCAGCTTGGGGCCCAGGGACAGCCCCTACGAGCAGTACTTC.

This rearrangement joins TRBV4-3 to TRBJ2-5, with TRBD2 matching 12 bases. Germline CDR1 reads LGHNA; CDR2 reads YSLEER. Trimming at V came to 6 bases and at J to 3 bases, leaving 8 bases not matched to a gene. CDR3 length equals 16 residues. The CDR3 nucleotides read TGCGCCAGCAGTCAAATACTAGCGGGGGGTGAAGAGACCCAGTACTTC. It translates to CASSQILAGGEETQYF.

The J gene is TRBJ1-3, the V gene TRBV19; D uncertain. Germline V gene lookup returns CDR1 LNHDA and CDR2 SQIVND (reference sequence). The CDR3 is 15 amino acids. With 4 bases removed from V and 5 bases from J, the gap between germline ends came to 15 bases. The DNA for the CDR3 is TGTGCCAGTAGTACCTCCCGGGGAAGGAGAAACACCATATATTTT. It codes for CASSTSRGRRNTIYF.

The genes are TRBV6-1 and TRBJ2-1, with TRBD2 as a possible D gene (5 bases). Deletions cut 2 bases from V and 6 bases from J, with 11 bases between. CDR1 and CDR2 from the germline V gene are MNHNS and SASEGT. This CDR3 has 14 amino acids. Here the CDR3 reads CASSEFTGSNEQFF. The CDR3 DNA reads as TGTGCCAGCAGTGAATTTACGGGGAGCAATGAGCAGTTCTTC.

The chain joins TRBV28 to TRBJ2-5; 7 positions match TRBD1. CDR1 and CDR2 from the germline V gene are MDHEN and SYDVKM. The CDR3 is made up of 17 amino acids. With 4 bases clipped from V and 2 bases from J, the junction kept 13 bases outside the gene matches. This CDR3 is CASSSPNATGDQETQYF. In DNA, the CDR3 is TGTGCCAGCAGTTCACCTAACGCAACAGGGGATCAAGAGACCCAGTACTTC.